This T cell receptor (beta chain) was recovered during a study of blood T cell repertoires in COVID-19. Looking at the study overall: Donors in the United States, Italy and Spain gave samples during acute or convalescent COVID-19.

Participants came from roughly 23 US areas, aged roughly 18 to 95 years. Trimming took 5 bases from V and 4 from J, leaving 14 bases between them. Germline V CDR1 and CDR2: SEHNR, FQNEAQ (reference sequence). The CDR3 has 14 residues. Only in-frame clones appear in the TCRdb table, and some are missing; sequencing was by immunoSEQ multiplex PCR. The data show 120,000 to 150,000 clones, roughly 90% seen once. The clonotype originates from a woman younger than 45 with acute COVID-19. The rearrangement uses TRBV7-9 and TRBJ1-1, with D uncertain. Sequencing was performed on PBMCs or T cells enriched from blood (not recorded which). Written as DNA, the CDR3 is TGTGCCAGCAGCCCCGGCCCTCCGGGCACTGAAGCTTTCTTT. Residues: CASSPGPPGTEAFF.